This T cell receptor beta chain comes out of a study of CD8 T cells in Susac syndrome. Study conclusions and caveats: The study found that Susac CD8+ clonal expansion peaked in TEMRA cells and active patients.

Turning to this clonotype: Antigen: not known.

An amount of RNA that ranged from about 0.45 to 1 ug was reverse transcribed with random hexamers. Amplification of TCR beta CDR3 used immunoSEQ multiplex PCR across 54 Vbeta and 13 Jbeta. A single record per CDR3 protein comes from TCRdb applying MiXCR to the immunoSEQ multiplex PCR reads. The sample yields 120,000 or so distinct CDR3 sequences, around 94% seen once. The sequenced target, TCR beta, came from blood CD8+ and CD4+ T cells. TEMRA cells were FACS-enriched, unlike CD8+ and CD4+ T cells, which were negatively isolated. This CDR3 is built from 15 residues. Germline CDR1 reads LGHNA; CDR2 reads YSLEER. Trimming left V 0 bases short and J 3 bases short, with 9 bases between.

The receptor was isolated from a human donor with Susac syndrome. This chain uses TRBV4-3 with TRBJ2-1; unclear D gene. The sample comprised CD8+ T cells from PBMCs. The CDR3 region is CASSQDSTIYNEQFF. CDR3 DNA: TGCGCCAGCAGCCAAGATTCGACCATCTACAATGAGCAGTTCTTC.